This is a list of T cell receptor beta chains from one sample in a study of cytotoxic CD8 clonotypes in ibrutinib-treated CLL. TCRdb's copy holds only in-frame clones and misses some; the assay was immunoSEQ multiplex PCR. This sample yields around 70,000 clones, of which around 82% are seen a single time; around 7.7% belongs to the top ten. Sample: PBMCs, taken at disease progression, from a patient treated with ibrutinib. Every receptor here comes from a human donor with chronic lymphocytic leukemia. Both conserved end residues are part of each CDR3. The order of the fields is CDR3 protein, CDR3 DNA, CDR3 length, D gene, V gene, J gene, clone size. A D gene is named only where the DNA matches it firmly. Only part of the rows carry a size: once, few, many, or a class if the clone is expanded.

CDR3 protein: CASSYGTHNEKLFF
CDR3 DNA: TGTGCCAGCAGCTACGGGACCCATAATGAAAAACTGTTTTTT
CDR3 length: 14
D gene: .
V gene: TRBV5-4
J gene: TRBJ1-4
clone size: .

CDR3 protein: CASSEAILAGIAYNEQFF
CDR3 DNA: TGTGCCAGCAGTGAAGCGATACTAGCGGGAATCGCCTACAATGAGCAGTTCTTC
CDR3 length: 18
D gene: TRBD2
V gene: TRBV6-1
J gene: TRBJ2-1
clone size: .

CDR3 protein: CASSLANQPQHF
CDR3 DNA: TGTGCCAGCAGCCTAGCTAATCAGCCCCAGCATTTT
CDR3 length: 12
D gene: .
V gene: TRBV7-9
J gene: TRBJ1-5
clone size: few

CDR3 protein: CASSWGRGQGYTEAFF
CDR3 DNA: TGCGCCAGCAGCTGGGGGCGCGGACAGGGATACACTGAAGCTTTCTTT
CDR3 length: 16
D gene: TRBD1
V gene: TRBV5-1
J gene: TRBJ1-1
clone size: .

CDR3 protein: CASNPGRLYGYTF
CDR3 DNA: TGTGCCAGCAATCCAGGGAGGTTGTATGGCTACACCTTC
CDR3 length: 13
D gene: .
V gene: TRBV2
J gene: TRBJ1-2
clone size: .

CDR3 protein: CAWSGGRFYSYGYTF
CDR3 DNA: TGTGCCTGGAGTGGGGGCCGGTTTTACAGCTATGGCTACACCTTC
CDR3 length: 15
D gene: .
V gene: TRBV30
J gene: TRBJ1-2
clone size: .

CDR3 protein: CASSFRTSGSSYEQYF
CDR3 DNA: TGTGCCAGTAGTTTCCGGACTAGCGGGAGCTCCTACGAGCAGTACTTC
CDR3 length: 16
D gene: TRBD2
V gene: TRBV19
J gene: TRBJ2-7
clone size: .

CDR3 protein: CASSPDTGNTIYF
CDR3 DNA: TGTGCCAGCAGCCCCGACACGGGAAACACCATATATTTT
CDR3 length: 13
D gene: .
V gene: TRBV7-7
J gene: TRBJ1-3
clone size: few

CDR3 protein: CASSSDRAANEKLFF
CDR3 DNA: TGCGCCAGCAGCTCTGACAGGGCTGCTAATGAAAAACTGTTTTTT
CDR3 length: 15
D gene: TRBD1
V gene: TRBV5-1
J gene: TRBJ1-4
clone size: .

CDR3 protein: CASSLTEVHEQYF
CDR3 DNA: TGTGCCAGCAGCTTAACCGAGGTCCACGAGCAGTACTTC
CDR3 length: 13
D gene: .
V gene: TRBV5-6
J gene: TRBJ2-7
clone size: .

CDR3 protein: CASSYFYGYTF
CDR3 DNA: TGTGCCAGCAGCTATTTCTATGGCTACACCTTC
CDR3 length: 11
D gene: .
V gene: TRBV11-2
J gene: TRBJ1-2
clone size: .

CDR3 protein: CASSTGDTRKIEAFF
CDR3 DNA: TGTGCCAGCAGCACAGGGGACACTCGAAAAATTGAAGCTTTCTTT
CDR3 length: 15
D gene: TRBD1
V gene: TRBV7-9
J gene: TRBJ1-1
clone size: .

CDR3 protein: CASSLAPYGYTF
CDR3 DNA: TGTGCCAGCAGCTTGGCGCCCTATGGCTACACCTTC
CDR3 length: 12
D gene: .
V gene: TRBV5-6
J gene: TRBJ1-2
clone size: .

CDR3 protein: CASNPGGVQETQYF
CDR3 DNA: TGCGCCAGCAACCCTGGCGGGGTACAAGAGACCCAGTACTTC
CDR3 length: 14
D gene: .
V gene: TRBV4-1
J gene: TRBJ2-5
clone size: .

CDR3 protein: CASSLVIRGNDEQYF
CDR3 DNA: TGTGCCAGCAGCTTGGTGATCAGGGGTAACGACGAGCAGTACTTC
CDR3 length: 15
D gene: .
V gene: TRBV5-6
J gene: TRBJ2-7
clone size: few

CDR3 protein: CASSFGSLGETQYF
CDR3 DNA: TGCGCCAGCAGCTTCGGCAGCCTTGGGGAGACCCAGTACTTC
CDR3 length: 14
D gene: .
V gene: TRBV5-1
J gene: TRBJ2-5
clone size: .

CDR3 protein: CASSPPATKNIQYF
CDR3 DNA: TGTGCCAGCTCACCACCGGCAACCAAAAACATTCAGTACTTC
CDR3 length: 14
D gene: .
V gene: TRBV18
J gene: TRBJ2-4
clone size: .

CDR3 protein: CASSYGRNYEQYF
CDR3 DNA: TGTGCCAGCAGTTACGGCAGAAACTACGAGCAGTACTTC
CDR3 length: 13
D gene: .
V gene: TRBV6-5
J gene: TRBJ2-7
clone size: .

CDR3 protein: CASSFREGNTEAFF
CDR3 DNA: TGTGCCAGCAGTTTTCGTGAGGGGAACACTGAAGCTTTCTTT
CDR3 length: 14
D gene: .
V gene: TRBV27
J gene: TRBJ1-1
clone size: .

CDR3 protein: CASSYGTGGAQQYF
CDR3 DNA: TGTGCCAGCAGCTACGGGACAGGGGGCGCGCAGCAGTACTTC
CDR3 length: 14
D gene: TRBD1
V gene: TRBV7-6
J gene: TRBJ2-7
clone size: .

CDR3 protein: CASSLGGAPYGYTF
CDR3 DNA: TGTGCCAGCAGTTTAGGCGGGGCTCCATATGGCTACACCTTC
CDR3 length: 14
D gene: .
V gene: TRBV27
J gene: TRBJ1-2
clone size: .

CDR3 protein: CASGGINTGELFF
CDR3 DNA: TGTGCCAGCGGTGGAATAAACACCGGGGAGCTGTTTTTT
CDR3 length: 13
D gene: .
V gene: TRBV6-5
J gene: TRBJ2-2
clone size: .

CDR3 protein: CASSLEGTRGETQYF
CDR3 DNA: TGCGCCAGCAGCCTCGAAGGGACTAGGGGAGAGACCCAGTACTTC
CDR3 length: 15
D gene: TRBD2
V gene: TRBV4-1
J gene: TRBJ2-5
clone size: .

CDR3 protein: CSVGGTVYNEQFF
CDR3 DNA: TGCAGCGTTGGGGGGACAGTATACAATGAGCAGTTCTTC
CDR3 length: 13
D gene: TRBD1
V gene: TRBV29-1
J gene: TRBJ2-1
clone size: .

CDR3 protein: CASSLASSGVGNEQFF
CDR3 DNA: TGCGCCAGCAGCTTGGCCTCTAGCGGGGTTGGCAATGAGCAGTTCTTC
CDR3 length: 16
D gene: TRBD2
V gene: TRBV5-1
J gene: TRBJ2-1
clone size: .

CDR3 protein: CASSETGWNYGYTF
CDR3 DNA: TGTGCCAGCAGTGAGACAGGGTGGAACTATGGCTACACCTTC
CDR3 length: 14
D gene: TRBD1
V gene: TRBV6-1
J gene: TRBJ1-2
clone size: few

CDR3 protein: CASSSPRAGELFF
CDR3 DNA: TGTGCCAGCAGTTCCCCGCGGGCCGGGGAGCTGTTTTTT
CDR3 length: 13
D gene: .
V gene: TRBV7-9
J gene: TRBJ2-2
clone size: .

CDR3 protein: CASSFHSNQPQHF
CDR3 DNA: TGTGCCAGCAGCTTCCATAGCAATCAGCCCCAGCATTTT
CDR3 length: 13
D gene: .
V gene: TRBV7-8
J gene: TRBJ1-5
clone size: few

CDR3 protein: CASSPQTTSYGYTF
CDR3 DNA: TGTGCCAGCAGCCCCCAGACGACCAGCTATGGCTACACCTTC
CDR3 length: 14
D gene: .
V gene: TRBV27
J gene: TRBJ1-2
clone size: .

CDR3 protein: CASSSGNTIYF
CDR3 DNA: TGTGCCAGCTCCTCTGGAAACACCATATATTTT
CDR3 length: 11
D gene: .
V gene: TRBV7-6
J gene: TRBJ1-3
clone size: few

CDR3 protein: CASSRDRGHGYTF
CDR3 DNA: TGTGCCAGCAGTAGGGACAGGGGGCACGGCTACACCTTC
CDR3 length: 13
D gene: TRBD1
V gene: TRBV2
J gene: TRBJ1-2
clone size: .

CDR3 protein: CASSIERSQPQHF
CDR3 DNA: TGTGCCAGTAGTATAGAAAGGAGCCAGCCCCAGCATTTT
CDR3 length: 13
D gene: .
V gene: TRBV19
J gene: TRBJ1-5
clone size: .

CDR3 protein: CASSTLPGPNNEQYF
CDR3 DNA: TGTGCCAGCAGTACTCTTCCCGGACCCAATAACGAGCAGTACTTC
CDR3 length: 15
D gene: .
V gene: TRBV27
J gene: TRBJ2-7
clone size: .

CDR3 protein: CASLRRGSNEKLFF
CDR3 DNA: TGTGCCAGCCTGAGACGGGGTAGTAATGAAAAACTGTTTTTT
CDR3 length: 14
D gene: .
V gene: TRBV7-9
J gene: TRBJ1-4
clone size: many

CDR3 protein: CASSIFVGRQNYGYTF
CDR3 DNA: TGTGCCAGTAGTATTTTTGTGGGACGGCAAAACTATGGCTACACCTTC
CDR3 length: 16
D gene: .
V gene: TRBV19
J gene: TRBJ1-2
clone size: .

CDR3 protein: CASSTRQGPYEQYF
CDR3 DNA: TGTGCCAGCAGCACTCGACAGGGGCCCTACGAGCAGTACTTC
CDR3 length: 14
D gene: TRBD1
V gene: TRBV9
J gene: TRBJ2-7
clone size: .

CDR3 protein: CASSETGMSYTF
CDR3 DNA: TGTGCCAGCAGTGAGACAGGGATGAGCTACACCTTC
CDR3 length: 12
D gene: TRBD1
V gene: TRBV6-1
J gene: TRBJ1-2
clone size: .

CDR3 protein: CAWSVAGSSPLHF
CDR3 DNA: TGTGCCTGGAGTGTGGCGGGGAGTTCACCCCTCCACTTT
CDR3 length: 13
D gene: .
V gene: TRBV30
J gene: TRBJ1-6
clone size: .

CDR3 protein: CASTGKNTGELFF
CDR3 DNA: TGCGCCAGCACCGGCAAGAACACCGGGGAGCTGTTTTTT
CDR3 length: 13
D gene: .
V gene: TRBV5-1
J gene: TRBJ2-2
clone size: .

CDR3 protein: CASSQGVATSLSGNTIYF
CDR3 DNA: TGCGCCAGCAGCCAAGGGGTGGCCACCTCACTCTCTGGAAACACCATATATTTT
CDR3 length: 18
D gene: .
V gene: TRBV4-1
J gene: TRBJ1-3
clone size: .

CDR3 protein: CASSYPTGHNTGELFF
CDR3 DNA: TGTGCCAGCAGTTACCCTACCGGACACAACACCGGGGAGCTGTTTTTT
CDR3 length: 16
D gene: .
V gene: TRBV6-5
J gene: TRBJ2-2
clone size: once

CDR3 protein: CASSLDRLQETQYF
CDR3 DNA: TGCGCCAGCAGCTTGGACAGACTACAAGAGACCCAGTACTTC
CDR3 length: 14
D gene: .
V gene: TRBV5-6
J gene: TRBJ2-5
clone size: .

CDR3 protein: CARKDRGAEAFF
CDR3 DNA: TGTGCCAGGAAGGACAGGGGGGCTGAAGCTTTCTTT
CDR3 length: 12
D gene: TRBD1
V gene: TRBV2
J gene: TRBJ1-1
clone size: .

CDR3 protein: CASSSGLAGGDTQYF
CDR3 DNA: TGCGCCAGCAGCTCAGGACTAGCGGGAGGAGATACGCAGTATTTT
CDR3 length: 15
D gene: TRBD2
V gene: TRBV5-1
J gene: TRBJ2-3
clone size: few

CDR3 protein: CAWSGARNTQYF
CDR3 DNA: TGTGCCTGGAGTGGGGCCCGGAATACGCAGTATTTT
CDR3 length: 12
D gene: .
V gene: TRBV30
J gene: TRBJ2-3
clone size: .

CDR3 protein: CASSLGWDYSPLHF
CDR3 DNA: TGCGCCAGCAGCTTGGGGTGGGATTATTCACCCCTCCACTTT
CDR3 length: 14
D gene: .
V gene: TRBV5-1
J gene: TRBJ1-6
clone size: .

CDR3 protein: CASSRPGLAGLWEQYF
CDR3 DNA: TGTGCCAGCAGCCGTCCGGGACTAGCGGGATTGTGGGAGCAGTACTTC
CDR3 length: 16
D gene: TRBD2
V gene: TRBV5-5
J gene: TRBJ2-7
clone size: .

CDR3 protein: CASSLETGASEQYF
CDR3 DNA: TGTGCCAGCAGCTTGGAGACAGGGGCATCCGAGCAGTACTTC
CDR3 length: 14
D gene: TRBD1
V gene: TRBV5-4
J gene: TRBJ2-7
clone size: few

CDR3 protein: CASSQDRPLNTEAFF
CDR3 DNA: TGCGCCAGCAGCCAAGATAGGCCTCTGAACACTGAAGCTTTCTTT
CDR3 length: 15
D gene: .
V gene: TRBV4-1
J gene: TRBJ1-1
clone size: .

CDR3 protein: CAINPGTGDGNTIYF
CDR3 DNA: TGTGCCATCAATCCCGGGACAGGGGATGGAAACACCATATATTTT
CDR3 length: 15
D gene: TRBD1
V gene: TRBV10-3
J gene: TRBJ1-3
clone size: .

CDR3 protein: CASSPGDPGEQYF
CDR3 DNA: TGTGCCAGCTCCCCAGGGGACCCCGGGGAGCAGTACTTC
CDR3 length: 13
D gene: .
V gene: TRBV18
J gene: TRBJ2-7
clone size: .

CDR3 protein: CASQLRTGGAYEQYF
CDR3 DNA: TGTGCCAGCCAGCTACGGACAGGGGGGGCCTACGAGCAGTACTTC
CDR3 length: 15
D gene: TRBD1
V gene: TRBV6-1
J gene: TRBJ2-7
clone size: .

CDR3 protein: CASSPGTIVYGYTF
CDR3 DNA: TGTGCCAGCAGCCCCGGGACAATAGTCTATGGCTACACCTTC
CDR3 length: 14
D gene: .
V gene: TRBV5-5
J gene: TRBJ1-2
clone size: .

CDR3 protein: CASSSPGLAGSEQFF
CDR3 DNA: TGTGCCAGCAGCTCGCCGGGACTAGCGGGATCCGAGCAGTTCTTC
CDR3 length: 15
D gene: TRBD2
V gene: TRBV11-3
J gene: TRBJ2-1
clone size: .